This TCR beta chain was recorded in a study of shared clonotypes between healthy human individuals (dated by TCRdb to about 2020). For context, the study as a whole: A few men and a couple of women, aged 18 to 49 years, made up the cohort. For each donor, CD4 naive and CD4 memory were each given three plates, CD8 naive was given two plates, and CD8 memory was given one plate. To estimate repertoire size and how much clonotypes are shared between individuals, the study performed deep sequencing of blood TCR repertoires from about 5 healthy adults. To increase sequencing depth and limit assay-specific biases, different laboratories used diverse techniques to prepare libraries and sequence TCR repertoires. Per donor, leukapheresis produced somewhere between about 0.94 and 8.9 billion PBMCs.

Healthy HIV-negative adults with no recently reported acute infections or vaccinations were included as donors. Every donor was a Caucasian adult living in Nashville, Tennessee, USA. Magnetic negative selection was used to enrich CD4+ T cells, after which naive cells were positively selected on CD45RA and the negative fraction became the memory subset. Blood was obtained by leukapheresis, after which PBMCs were separated by Ficoll-Histopaque density gradient centrifugation and cryopreserved in liquid nitrogen vapor phase. Analytical flow cytometry was used to check the purity and quantity of each magnetically sorted T cell population. Genomic DNA was isolated from every sorted fraction and measured by UV absorbance on a Nanodrop 2000c. The investigation overall reported the following: Rarefaction of sorted-subset datasets indicated incomplete sequencing despite the large sequencing depth. Pairwise subsampling led to the expectation that sequencing depth would affect the degree of clonotype sharing among donors. Higher generation probabilities were observed for clonotypes shared by all four sorted-subset donors than for non-shared clonotypes. Sharing across several donors was observed for about 5% of naive CD4, around 3.5% of naive CD8, about 2.3% of memory CD4, and about 0.39% of memory CD8 clonotypes. The small number of donors limited the genetic and exposure-history diversity represented. Naive subsets generally had larger estimated clonotype richness than memory subsets did. Only blood was sampled, and tissue TCR repertoires likely differ from those in blood.

CDR1 and CDR2 (SNHLY, FYNNEI) derive from the germline V gene. From cysteine to phenylalanine, the CDR3 is 15 amino acids long. Only the CDR3 region is kept as DNA, spanning 45 bases read in frame from base 1. Trimming takes 6 bases off V and 4 bases off J; junction bases not matched to a gene: 8. Using the deep immunoSEQ assay, multiplex PCR amplified TCR CDR3 regions from genomic DNA. Extracted genomic DNA from each cell subset was spread evenly across all wells of several immunoSEQ 96-well plates, with each plate serving as a replicate. For sorted subsets, approximately 190 ng of genomic DNA, equivalent to 25,000 to 30,000 T cell genomes, went into each replicate PCR. Purified libraries were measured with a Qubit 3.0 fluorometer, size-checked on a Bioanalyzer 2100, and measured again with the KAPA Library Quantification kit. Every immunoSEQ 96-well plate was sequenced on a dedicated single-read 150-cycle Illumina NextSeq 550 flow cell. The paper's data handling went like this. Because the immunoSEQ output held only junctional sequences and lacked quality scores, the filtering could not match the filtering applied to full-length reads. To assign V/J genes and CDR3, sequences were annotated against IMGT germline references using PyIR, a Python wrapper for IgBLAST v1.9. Reads were filtered out if the reads had weak V/J assignments (E-value above 1e-6), no CDR3, stop codons, out-of-frame junctions, or ambiguous translated residues. V3J clonotypes were defined by identical inferred V gene, J gene, and CDR3 amino acid sequence. To compute the percentage overlap between repertoires, the number of shared unique clonotypes was divided by the size of the smaller repertoire. RTK rarefaction, the Chao1 estimator, and Recon v2.1 estimates of unobserved clonotypes were used to assess repertoire richness. Generation probabilities for all TCRbeta clonotypes obtained by the gDNA method from a few donors were computed using OLGA. In TCRdb, the immuneACCESS table is reduced to in-frame sequences with V and J assigned. These tables do not hold every clone; where another copy was compared, an unresolved V gene accounts for under half, and the others remain unexplained. That table furnishes V, J and clone size, whereas the DNA furnished D and trimming. This sample holds some 550,000 clones; 95% to 98% were observed only once. Roughly 0.055% of the sample lies in the top ten.

On this clone itself: Its target antigen remains unknown. Base qualities are not recorded, but no much larger clone differs from it by a single base.

The receptor was derived from a woman in her twenties or thirties in good health. The rearranged chain carries TRBV2 and TRBJ1-5; the junction holds 8 bases that match TRBD1. Sequencing used naive CD4+ T cells sorted from blood. The label giving this sample's cell subset or site can be read as: CD45RA+ positively selected. The nucleotides are TGTGCCAGCAGGGTTACGACAGGGGATAATCAGCCCCAGCATTTT. The resulting protein is CASRVTTGDNQPQHF.